These 15 T cell receptor beta chains were sequenced from one sample in a study of blood T cell repertoires in COVID-19 (TCRdb year 2020). Library preparation used the immunoSEQ multiplex PCR assay. TCRdb took this table from immuneACCESS and kept in-frame rearrangements with V and J called. Such tables lack part of the clones; where checked against another copy, unresolved V genes explain under half of the gap, and the rest is unexplained. The sample profile shows about 220,000 clones; around 80% of them were found once. More than 9% of the sample is taken by the ten largest. Material for sequencing was peripheral blood. These receptors came from a man in his fifties or sixties with active or convalescent COVID-19.

This clone was observed a handful of times. This chain uses TRBV9 with TRBJ2-1, with TRBD2 matching over 11 bases. CDR3 length equals 16 residues. CDR1 is SGDLS and CDR2 is YYNGEE in the germline V gene. J gave up 6 bases and V 0 bases, and 5 bases lay outside the gene matches. CDR3 protein: CASSVVRSGRANEQFF. The CDR3 DNA follows: TGTGCCAGCAGCGTAGTGCGTAGCGGGAGGGCCAATGAGCAGTTCTTC.

The chain joins TRBV19 to TRBJ1-5; 8 bases are a match to TRBD1. Unmatched junction bases numbered 1, after V lost 5 bases and J lost 1 base. Germline V gene sequence: CDR1 LNHDA, CDR2 SQIVND (reference sequence). The CDR3 contains 14 residues. CDR3 sequence: CASSGQGSNQPQHF. CDR3 bases: TGTGCCAGTAGTGGACAGGGCAGCAATCAGCCCCAGCATTTT.

The V and J genes are TRBV19 and TRBJ2-2, with 12 bases that match TRBD1. Germline CDR1 is LNHDA and CDR2 is SQIVND (reference sequence). The CDR3 consists of 15 residues. Trimming took 3 bases from V and 6 from J; bases not matched to a gene: 2. CDR3 amino acids: CASSMGQGAAGELFF. The CDR3 DNA sequence: TGTGCCAGTAGTATGGGACAGGGGGCTGCCGGGGAGCTGTTTTTT. Complete variable domain (other parts from reference TRBV19 and TRBJ2-2): DGGITQSPKYLFRKEGQNVTLSCEQNLNHDAMYWYRQDPGQGLRLIYYSQIVNDFQKGDIAEGYSVSREKKESFPLTVTSAQKNPTAFYLCASSMGQGAAGELFFGEGSRLTVL.

The genes are TRBV3-1 (or the pseudogene TRBV3-2) and TRBJ2-6; D remains unclear. Germline V gene lookup returns CDR1 LGHDT and CDR2 YNNKEL (reference sequence). The CDR3 covers 16 residues. V lost 1 base to trimming and J lost 0 bases, with 7 bases between them. CDR3 nucleotides: TGTGCCAGCAGCCAAGCCTACGCCTCTGGGGCCAACGTCCTGACTTTC. Its translation is CASSQAYASGANVLTF.

The chain joins TRBV5-1 to TRBJ1-1, with a possible D match to TRBD1 (5 bases). The CDR3 is made up of 14 amino acids. Between the trimmed V and J ends, which lost 5 bases and 6 bases, there was a span of 17 bases. Germline CDR1 reads SGHRS; CDR2 reads YFSETQ. This CDR3 reads CASSDGGKRAEAFF. The DNA for the CDR3 is TGCGCCAGCAGTGACGGGGGGAAACGGGCTGAAGCTTTCTTT.

This chain connects TRBV28 to TRBJ1-2; perhaps TRBD1 as D (5 bases). Germline CDR1 MDHEN, CDR2 SYDVKM. This CDR3 region has 15 residues. V was cut by 3 bases and J by 3 bases, with 14 bases left in between. The CDR3 DNA reads TGTGCCAGCAGTTTGGTGGAGGGGCCATACTATGGCTACACCTTC. As protein: CASSLVEGPYYGYTF.

The chain has TRBV11-2 and TRBJ2-7; D is uncertain. Germline V gene sequence: CDR1 SGHAT, CDR2 FQNNGV. The CDR3 extends over 13 amino acids. Trimming cost V 8 bases and J 5 bases, with 16 bases left between them. The CDR3, as DNA: TGTGCCAGCTCCGACCTCATAGCACACGAGCAGTACGTC. It codes for CASSDLIAHEQYV.

The sample holds one count of this clone. The chain couples TRBV7-8 to TRBJ1-5, with D maybe TRBD1 (5 bases). V was cut by 4 bases and J by 0 bases, with 13 bases left in between. CDR3 size: 16 residues. The V gene's germline CDR1 is SGHVS and CDR2 FQNEAQ. CDR3 DNA sequence: TGTGCCAGCAGCTCGAGCAGGGTCCTTAGCAATCAGCCCCAGCATTTT. Its protein product is CASSSSRVLSNQPQHF.

The genes are TRBV9 and TRBJ2-7; 13 bases fit TRBD2. The CDR3 extends over 16 amino acids. Germline loops: CDR1 SGDLS, CDR2 YYNGEE. Trimming took 3 bases from V and 3 from J; bases not matched to a gene: 6. The CDR3 here is CASSARLAGGLYEQYF. In DNA form, the CDR3 reads TGTGCCAGCAGCGCGAGACTAGCGGGAGGCCTCTACGAGCAGTACTTC.

The rearrangement links TRBV23-1 to TRBJ2-2; TRBD2 matches 10 bases. TRBV23-1 is an ORF, and what it does is uncertain. The ends lost 0 bases at V and 6 bases at J; junction bases unmatched: 4. This CDR3 has 16 amino acids. In DNA, the CDR3 is TGCGCCAGCAGTCAATCGCCTAGCGGGGGCGCCGGGGAGCTGTTTTTT. Its protein product is CASSQSPSGGAGELFF.

The V and J genes are TRBV9 and TRBJ1-1; tentative D call: TRBD1 (6 bases). The CDR3 totals 17 residues. Between the trimmed V and J ends, which lost 0 bases and 4 bases, there was a span of 19 bases. CDR1 and CDR2 (germline): SGDLS, YYNGEE. This CDR3 is CASSVGRGGIRGTEAFF. The CDR3 region has the DNA TGTGCCAGCAGCGTAGGTAGGGGGGGCATTAGGGGCACTGAAGCTTTCTTT.

The gene calls are TRBV28 and TRBJ1-3; 12 bases are shared with TRBD1. Germline lookup yields CDR1 MDHEN and CDR2 SYDVKM. V was clipped by 5 bases and J by 3 bases; unmatched bases: 11. The CDR3 spans 18 residues. The CDR3 DNA is TGTGCCAGCAGTGAAGCCGGGACAGGGGGCGCGGGTGGAAACACCATATATTTT. Translated: CASSEAGTGGAGGNTIYF.

This chain links TRBV6-5 with TRBJ1-6; D possibly corresponds to TRBD1 (6 bases). Germline CDR1 MNHEY, CDR2 SVGAGI. CDR3 length: 13 amino acids. With 5 bases removed from V and 10 bases from J, the gap between germline ends came to 12 bases. The CDR3 region has the DNA TGTGCCAGCAGTAGCGGTGGGGGCTCACCCCTCCACTTT. The encoded protein is CASSSGGGSPLHF.

V usage is TRBV9 and J usage is TRBJ1-3; 9 bases are shared with TRBD1. Germline CDR1 is SGDLS and CDR2 is YYNGEE. The CDR3 is 17 amino acids. The J segment lost 1 base and the V segment lost 4 bases, leaving 9 bases of the junction unmatched. Written as DNA, the CDR3 is TGTGCCAGCAGCAACCCCCGGGGACAGGGATCTGGAAACACCATATATTTT. Amino acid sequence: CASSNPRGQGSGNTIYF. The full variable domain, in which reference TRBV9 and TRBJ1-3 provide the parts outside the CDR3, is DSGVTQTPKHLITATGQRVTLRCSPRSGDLSVYWYQQSLDQGLQFLIQYYNGEERAKGNILERFSAQQFPDLHSELNLSSLELGDSALYFCASSNPRGQGSGNTIYFGEGSWLTVV.

This clone was detected only a few times. The J gene is TRBJ2-1, the V gene TRBV5-3, with 9 bases aligning to TRBD2. TRBV5-3 is designated an ORF whose function remains uncertain. The CDR3 contains 16 residues. The J segment lost 4 bases and the V segment lost 0 bases, leaving 5 bases of the junction unmatched. Here the CDR3 reads CARSLGSGRYYNEQFF. DNA of the CDR3: TGTGCCAGAAGCTTGGGAAGCGGGAGGTATTACAATGAGCAGTTCTTC.